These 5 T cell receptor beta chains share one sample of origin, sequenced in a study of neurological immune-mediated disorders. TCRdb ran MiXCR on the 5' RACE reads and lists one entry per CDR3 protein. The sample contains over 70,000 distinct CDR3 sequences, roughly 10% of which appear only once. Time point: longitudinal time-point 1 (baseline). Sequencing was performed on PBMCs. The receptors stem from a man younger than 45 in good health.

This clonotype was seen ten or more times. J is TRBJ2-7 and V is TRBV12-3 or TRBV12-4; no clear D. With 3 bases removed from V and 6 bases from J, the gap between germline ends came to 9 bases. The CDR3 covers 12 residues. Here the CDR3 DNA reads TGTGCCAGCAGTTTTCCTCCTCGCGAGCAGTACTTC. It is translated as CASSFPPREQYF.

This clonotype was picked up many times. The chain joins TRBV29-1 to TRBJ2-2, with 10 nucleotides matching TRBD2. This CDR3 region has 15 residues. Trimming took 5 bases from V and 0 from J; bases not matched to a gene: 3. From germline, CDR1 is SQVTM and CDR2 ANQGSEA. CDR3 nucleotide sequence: TGCAGCGTTAGAGCGGGAGGGCCGAACACCGGGGAGCTGTTTTTT. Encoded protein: CSVRAGGPNTGELFF.

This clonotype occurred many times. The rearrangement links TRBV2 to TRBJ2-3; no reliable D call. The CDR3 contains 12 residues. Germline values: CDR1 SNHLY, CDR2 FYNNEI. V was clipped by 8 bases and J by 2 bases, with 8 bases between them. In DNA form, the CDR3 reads TGTGCCAGCCACCCTGACACAGATACGCAGTATTTT. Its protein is CASHPDTDTQYF.

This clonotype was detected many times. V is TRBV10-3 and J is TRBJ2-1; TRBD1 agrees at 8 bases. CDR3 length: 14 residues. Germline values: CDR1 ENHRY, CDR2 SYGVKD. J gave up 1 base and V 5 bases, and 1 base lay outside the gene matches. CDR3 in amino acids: CAISTGGSYNEQFF. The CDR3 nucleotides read TGTGCCATCAGTACAGGGGGGTCCTACAATGAGCAGTTCTTC.

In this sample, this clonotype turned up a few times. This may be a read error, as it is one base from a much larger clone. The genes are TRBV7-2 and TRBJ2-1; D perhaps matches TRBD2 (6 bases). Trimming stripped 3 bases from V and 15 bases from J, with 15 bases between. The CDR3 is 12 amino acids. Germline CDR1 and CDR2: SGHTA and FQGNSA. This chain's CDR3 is CASSFGGSEGFF. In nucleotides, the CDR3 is TGTGCCAGCAGCTTCGGGGGTTCCGAGGGGTTCTTC.